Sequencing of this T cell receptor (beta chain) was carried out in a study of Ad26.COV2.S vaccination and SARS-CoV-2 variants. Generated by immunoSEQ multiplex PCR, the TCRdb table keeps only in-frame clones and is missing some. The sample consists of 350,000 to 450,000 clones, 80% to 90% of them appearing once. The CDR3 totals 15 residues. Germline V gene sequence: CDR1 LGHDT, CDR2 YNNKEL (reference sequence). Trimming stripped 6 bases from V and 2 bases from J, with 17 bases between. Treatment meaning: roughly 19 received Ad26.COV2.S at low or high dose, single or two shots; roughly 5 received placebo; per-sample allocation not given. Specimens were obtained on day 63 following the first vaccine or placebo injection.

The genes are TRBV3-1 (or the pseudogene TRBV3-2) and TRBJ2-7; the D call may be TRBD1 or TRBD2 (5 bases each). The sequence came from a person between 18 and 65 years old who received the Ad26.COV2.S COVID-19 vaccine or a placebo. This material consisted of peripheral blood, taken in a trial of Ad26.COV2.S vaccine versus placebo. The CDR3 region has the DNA TGTGCCAGCAGTTACATGGGGACCCTGCCCTACGAGCAGTACTTC. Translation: CASSYMGTLPYEQYF.